The source of this T cell receptor beta chain is a study of CD8+ T cells in alopecia areata. Study as a whole: Each of the treated patients was given oral tofacitinib, 5 to 10 mg twice daily, for moderate-to-severe alopecia areata. Patients remained on tofacitinib for 6 to 18 months and then went 6 months without it.

As regards this clone: Its target is unknown.

Findings and caveats of the study: Scalp sequencing also captures normal skin's resident alphabeta T cells.

This CDR3 contains 16 residues. From germline, CDR1 is MNHEY and CDR2 SVGAGI. The V and J ends lost 0 bases and 4 bases, in that order; junction bases with no gene match: 4. RNA was extracted and reverse transcribed into cDNA as the sequencing template. Produced via immunoSEQ multiplex PCR; TCRdb's table is partial and in-frame only. Among 120,000 or so clones listed, 35% to 45% were seen once. Sampling of alopecia areata patients yielded lesional scalp punch biopsies as well as peripheral blood. The source material was CD4+ T cells sorted from blood. This sequence was found in a human donor with alopecia areata. The genes are TRBV6-5 and TRBJ2-3, with 10 bases aligning to TRBD1. The CDR3 is CASSYSFGQGADTQYF. CDR3 DNA sequence: TGTGCCAGCAGTTACTCTTTCGGACAGGGGGCAGATACGCAGTATTTT.